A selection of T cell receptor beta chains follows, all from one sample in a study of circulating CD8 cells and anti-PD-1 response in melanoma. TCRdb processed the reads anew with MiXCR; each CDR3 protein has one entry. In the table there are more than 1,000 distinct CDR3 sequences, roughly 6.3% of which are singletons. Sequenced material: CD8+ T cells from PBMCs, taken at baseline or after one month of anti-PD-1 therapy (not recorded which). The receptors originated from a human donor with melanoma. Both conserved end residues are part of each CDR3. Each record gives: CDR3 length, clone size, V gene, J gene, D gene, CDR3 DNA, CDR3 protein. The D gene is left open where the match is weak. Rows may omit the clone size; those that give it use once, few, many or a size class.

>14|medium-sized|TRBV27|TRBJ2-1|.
TGTGCCAGCAGCCTCCGGGACCTCGATGTTGAGCAGTTCTTC
CASSLRDLDVEQFF
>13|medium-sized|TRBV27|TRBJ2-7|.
TGTGCCAGCAGTGAAACCGGGACAACCGAGCAGTACTTC
CASSETGTTEQYF
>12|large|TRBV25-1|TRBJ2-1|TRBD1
TGTGCCAGCAGTGATCCCGACAGGGTGAAGATCTTC
CASSDPDRVKIF
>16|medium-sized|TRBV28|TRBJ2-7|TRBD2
TGTGCCAGCAGTTTATTACTAGCGGGAGTCGGATACGAGCAGTACTTC
CASSLLLAGVGYEQYF
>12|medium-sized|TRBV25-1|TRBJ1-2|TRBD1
TGTGCCAGCGTGGGACAGGGGAACGGCTACACCTTC
CASVGQGNGYTF
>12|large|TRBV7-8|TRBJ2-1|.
TGTGCCAGCAGCATACTAGTAAGTGAGCAGTTCTTC
CASSILVSEQFF
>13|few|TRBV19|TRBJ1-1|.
TGTGCCAGTACCCGCCGATTAGGAGTTGAAGCTTTCTTT
CASTRRLGVEAFF
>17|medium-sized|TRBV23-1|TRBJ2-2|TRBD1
TGCGCCAGCAGTCATCTGGACAGGGGCGTGAACACCGGGGAGCTGTTTTTT
CASSHLDRGVNTGELFF
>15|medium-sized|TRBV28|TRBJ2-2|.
TGTGCCAGCAGCCCAGGGGTCACCAACACCGGGGAGCTGTTTTTT
CASSPGVTNTGELFF
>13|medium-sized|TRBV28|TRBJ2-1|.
TGTGCCAGCAGTTTGTCATTATTTGATGAGCAGTTCTTC
CASSLSLFDEQFF
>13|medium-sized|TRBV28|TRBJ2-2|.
TGTGCCAGCAGTTTATCAAACACCGGGGAGCTGTTTTTT
CASSLSNTGELFF
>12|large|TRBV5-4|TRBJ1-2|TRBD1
TGTGCCAGCAGCTGGGGGACAGGCAGGGCCACCTTC
CASSWGTGRATF
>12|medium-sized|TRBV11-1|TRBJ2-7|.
TGTGCCAGCAGCTTAAATGATTACGAGCAGTACTTC
CASSLNDYEQYF
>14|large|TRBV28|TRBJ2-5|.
TGTGCCAGCAGTTTTGAGCGAGACCAAGAGACCCAGTACTTC
CASSFERDQETQYF
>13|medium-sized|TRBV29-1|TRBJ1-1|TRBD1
TGCAGCGCCGAAACAGGGGAGGGGACTGAAGCTTTCTTT
CSAETGEGTEAFF
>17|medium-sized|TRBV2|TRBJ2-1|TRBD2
TGTGCCAGCAGGCCGACTAGCGGGAGGGAACGGGACAATGAGCAGTTCTTC
CASRPTSGRERDNEQFF
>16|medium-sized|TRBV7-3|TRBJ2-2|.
TGTGCCAGCAGCCGTACCGGGACCAGGGGCACCGGGGAGCTGTTTTTT
CASSRTGTRGTGELFF
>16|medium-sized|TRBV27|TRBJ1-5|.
TGTGCCAGCAGTTTGGGGGGTCGTTGGGGCAATCAGCCCCAGCATTTT
CASSLGGRWGNQPQHF
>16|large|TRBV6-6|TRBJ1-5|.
TGTGCCAGCAGCCTGCAGGCGGAGTATAGCAATCAGCCCCAGCATTTT
CASSLQAEYSNQPQHF
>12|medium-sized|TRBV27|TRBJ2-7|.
TGTGCCAGCAGTTTACCCCGGGGGAAGCAGTACTTC
CASSLPRGKQYF
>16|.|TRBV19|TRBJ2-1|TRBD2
TGTGTCAGTACCCCGAAAGTTGGGGGGGTCGGCAATGAGCAGTTCTTC
CVSTPKVGGVGNEQFF
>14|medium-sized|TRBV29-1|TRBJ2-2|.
TGCAGCGTTGAATCGGGTCGGAACACCGGGGAGCTGTTTTTT
CSVESGRNTGELFF
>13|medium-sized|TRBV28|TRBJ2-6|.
TGTGCCAGCAGTTTTGCCGGGGCCAACGTCCTGACTTTC
CASSFAGANVLTF
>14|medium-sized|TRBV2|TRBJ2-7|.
TGTGCCAGCAGTGGATCGGACAGATCCTACGAGCAGTACTTC
CASSGSDRSYEQYF
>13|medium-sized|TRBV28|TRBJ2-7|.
TGTGCCAGCAGCCCTGGCAGCACCTACGAGCAGTACTTC
CASSPGSTYEQYF
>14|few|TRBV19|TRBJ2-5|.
TGTGCCAGTAGTGGGAGACATCTGAAAGAGACCCAGTACTTC
CASSGRHLKETQYF
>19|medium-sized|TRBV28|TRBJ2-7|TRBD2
TGTGCCAGCAGCGCCATACCGGGACTAGCGGGAAATCCCTCCTACGAGCAGTACTTC
CASSAIPGLAGNPSYEQYF
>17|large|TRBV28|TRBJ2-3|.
TGTGCCAGCAGTGTATCACACTTGATACCTAGCACAGATACGCAGTATTTT
CASSVSHLIPSTDTQYF
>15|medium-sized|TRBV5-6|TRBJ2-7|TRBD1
TGTGCCAGCAGCCCGTCCGGGACAGAGCTCTACGAGCAGTACTTC
CASSPSGTELYEQYF
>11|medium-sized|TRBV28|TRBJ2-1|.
TGTGCCAGCAGTTTAGATTATGAGCAGTTCTTC
CASSLDYEQFF
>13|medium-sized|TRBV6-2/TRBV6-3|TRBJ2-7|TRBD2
TGTGCCAGCAGTTACGGCGGGAGCTACGAGCAGTACTTC
CASSYGGSYEQYF
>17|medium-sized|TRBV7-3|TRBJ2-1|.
TGTGCCAGCAGCCCCCCCAAAACGGAGCCCGGGGGCGATGAGCAGTTCTTC
CASSPPKTEPGGDEQFF
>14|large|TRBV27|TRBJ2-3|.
TGTGCCAGCAGTCCCCAAATTTACACAGATACGCAGTATTTT
CASSPQIYTDTQYF
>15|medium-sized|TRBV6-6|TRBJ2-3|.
TGTGCCAGCAGTATATCACAGGTTAGCACAGATACGCAGTATTTT
CASSISQVSTDTQYF
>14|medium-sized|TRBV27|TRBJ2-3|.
TGTGCCAGCAGTGAGGGACATATGACAGATACGCAGTATTTT
CASSEGHMTDTQYF
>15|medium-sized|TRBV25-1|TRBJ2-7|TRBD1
TGTGCCAGCAGAGGGGGCGATGAAGGTCCCTACGAGCAGTACTTC
CASRGGDEGPYEQYF
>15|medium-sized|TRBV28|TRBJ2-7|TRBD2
TGTGCCAGCAGTCCCTTAGCGGGAGGGTCCTACGAGCAGTACTTC
CASSPLAGGSYEQYF
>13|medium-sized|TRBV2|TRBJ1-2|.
TGTGCCAGCAGTGATACGGGGGGCAATGGCTACACCTTC
CASSDTGGNGYTF
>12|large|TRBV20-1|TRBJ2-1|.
TGCAGTGCCTCGGAGGATTGGAATGAGCAGTTCTTC
CSASEDWNEQFF
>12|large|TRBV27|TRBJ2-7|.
TGTGCCAGCAGTCCCTCGGCTTACGAGCAGTACTTC
CASSPSAYEQYF
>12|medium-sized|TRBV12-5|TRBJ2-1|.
TGTGCTAGTGGCCCCGTCGTTGGGGAGCAGTTCTTC
CASGPVVGEQFF
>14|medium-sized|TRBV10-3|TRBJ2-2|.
TGTGCCATCAGTGTTGGGGCGAACACCGGGGAGCTGTTTTTT
CAISVGANTGELFF
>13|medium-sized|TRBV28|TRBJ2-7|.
TGTGCCAGCAGTTTATACCAGGGCTACGAGCAGTACTTC
CASSLYQGYEQYF
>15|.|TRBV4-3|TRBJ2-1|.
TGCGCCAGCAGCCCTAGGGGGGAGGCCTACAATGAGCAGTTCTTC
CASSPRGEAYNEQFF
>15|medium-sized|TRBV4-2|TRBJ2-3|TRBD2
TGTGCCAGCAGTTCGACGGGGGGGCCTAGCGATACGCAGTATTTT
CASSSTGGPSDTQYF
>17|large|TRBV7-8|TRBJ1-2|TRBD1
TGTGCCAGCAGCCAGGGGACAGGGGGCTATCGCAACTATGGCTACACCTTC
CASSQGTGGYRNYGYTF
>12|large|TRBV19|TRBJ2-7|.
TGTGCCAGTAGTAATGAGGCCTACGAGCAGTACTTC
CASSNEAYEQYF